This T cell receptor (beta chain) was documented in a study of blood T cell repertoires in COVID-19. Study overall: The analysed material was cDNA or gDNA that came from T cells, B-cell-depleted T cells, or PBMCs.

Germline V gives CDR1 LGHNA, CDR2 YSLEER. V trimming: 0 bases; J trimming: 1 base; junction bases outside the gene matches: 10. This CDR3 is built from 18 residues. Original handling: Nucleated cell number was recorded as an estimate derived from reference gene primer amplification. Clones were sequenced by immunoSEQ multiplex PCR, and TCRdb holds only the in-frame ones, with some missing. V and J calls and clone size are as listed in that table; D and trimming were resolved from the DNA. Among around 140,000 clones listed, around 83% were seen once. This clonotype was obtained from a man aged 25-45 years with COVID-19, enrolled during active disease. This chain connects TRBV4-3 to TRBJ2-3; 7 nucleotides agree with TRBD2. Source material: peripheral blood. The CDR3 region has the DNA TGCGCCAGCAGCCAAGACGGACCTAGCGGAGGCCGCACAGATACGCAGTATTTT. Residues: CASSQDGPSGGRTDTQYF.